The 21 T cell receptor beta chains below were found in one sample sequenced in a study of memory CD4+ T cells and cytomegalovirus serostatus. Here immunoSEQ multiplex PCR was the method, and the copy in TCRdb shows in-frame clones only, minus some. The sample lists around 63,000 clones, 70% to 80% occurring once. The sort gate was single viable CD3+CD4+CD8-CD45RO+ cells for memory CD4+ T cells. Sequencing was carried out using memory CD4+ T cells from blood. The receptors here all came from an adult in good health and CMV-seropositive.

This clone was observed a single time. This chain joins TRBV28 and TRBJ1-3; TRBD1 matches at 8 bases. Germline V gene sequence: CDR1 MDHEN, CDR2 SYDVKM. CDR3 size: 13 residues. The J segment lost 4 bases and the V segment lost 8 bases, leaving 4 bases of the junction unmatched. CDR3 sequence reads: CASQTGVGNTIYF. CDR3 nucleotides: TGTGCCAGCCAGACAGGGGTCGGAAACACCATATATTTT.

The chain links TRBV9 to TRBJ1-3; weak D call: TRBD1 (6 bases). The ends were cut back, 4 bases at V and 10 bases at J, with 24 bases in the middle. Germline values: CDR1 SGDLS, CDR2 YYNGEE. The CDR3 contains 16 residues. CDR3 region: CASSPRTAQRGGTIYF. CDR3 sequence (DNA): TGTGCCAGCAGCCCCCGGACAGCCCAAAGGGGGGGAACCATATATTTT.

The chain employs TRBV15 and TRBJ2-1; unclear D gene. V lost 4 bases and J lost 5, with 18 bases in between. The germline V gene has CDR1 LNHNV and CDR2 YYDKDF (reference sequence). CDR3 length: 16 amino acids. The CDR3 loop reads CATSTARVWVHNEQFF. As DNA, the CDR3 is TGTGCCACCAGCACCGCTAGGGTTTGGGTTCACAATGAGCAGTTCTTC.

V and J are TRBV30 and TRBJ1-1, with TRBD1 as a possible D gene (5 bases). The ends were cut back, 1 base at V and 5 bases at J, with 11 bases in the middle. CDR1 GTSNPN and CDR2 SVGIG come from the germline V gene (reference sequence). The CDR3 runs 13 residues. The CDR3 DNA reads as TGTGCCTGGAGTGGGGTGGGGGTTACTGAAGCTTTCTTT. This encodes CAWSGVGVTEAFF.

V gene TRBV10-3 combines with J gene TRBJ2-7; TRBD1 matches 9 bases. The length of the CDR3 is 16 residues. Germline values: CDR1 ENHRY, CDR2 SYGVKD. The J segment lost 7 bases and the V segment lost 0 bases, leaving 10 bases of the junction unmatched. This CDR3 is CAISESAGTGIMEQYF. The CDR3 nucleotides are TGTGCCATCAGTGAGTCGGCAGGGACAGGGATAATGGAGCAGTACTTC.

J is TRBJ1-2 and V is TRBV7-9; D is uncertain. The CDR3 totals 13 residues. Germline V CDR1 and CDR2: SEHNR, FQNEAQ (reference sequence). Deletions cut 4 bases from V and 6 bases from J, with 12 bases between. In nucleotides, the CDR3 is TGTGCCAGCAGCTCTGGTATAGGCGATGGCTACACCTTC. As protein: CASSSGIGDGYTF.

The chain combines TRBV7-8 with TRBJ2-7, with TRBD2 identical over 11 bases. The junction had 13 bases not matched to a gene; V was cut back by 3 bases and J by 6 bases. CDR1 is SGHVS and CDR2 is FQNEAQ in the germline V gene. The CDR3 is 17 amino acids. The CDR3 reads CASSFGGLAVPASEQYF. The CDR3, as DNA: TGTGCCAGCAGCTTTGGGGGACTAGCGGTCCCCGCTAGCGAGCAGTACTTC.

J is TRBJ1-2 and V is TRBV27; a weak D match, TRBD1 (6 bases). Between the trimmed V and J ends, which lost 8 bases and 2 bases, there was a span of 12 bases. Germline V gives CDR1 MNHEY, CDR2 SMNVEV (reference sequence). This CDR3 has 13 amino acids. The CDR3 DNA is TGTGCCAGCCGGGACACCCGGAACTATGGCTACACCTTC. It specifies CASRDTRNYGYTF.

The rearrangement links TRBV7-2 to TRBJ1-1; D not certain. The CDR3 length is 13 residues. Trimming pared 3 bases from V and 4 bases from J, leaving 9 bases between. Germline assignment: CDR1 SGHTA and CDR2 FQGNSA. CDR3 sequence reads: CASSFYSSTEAFF. In DNA form, the CDR3 reads TGTGCCAGCAGCTTCTACAGCAGCACTGAAGCTTTCTTT.

The chain links TRBV2 to TRBJ2-5; TRBD2 might be the D (6 bases). CDR1 SNHLY and CDR2 FYNNEI come from the germline V gene. The CDR3 is made up of 12 amino acids. The V gene lost 8 bases and the J gene lost 9 bases, with 16 bases spanning the gap. The CDR3 region has the DNA TGTGCCAGCGGGAAAGAAGGGGAGGCCCAGTACTTC. Residues: CASGKEGEAQYF.

This clone was seen a handful of times. The rearrangement links TRBV28 to TRBJ1-1; D is undetermined. V was pared by 6 bases and J by 7 bases, with 12 bases between. The CDR3 is 12 amino acids. In germline, CDR1 is MDHEN, CDR2 SYDVKM. The CDR3: CASSGWEIEAFF. DNA for the CDR3: TGTGCCAGCAGCGGGTGGGAGATTGAAGCTTTCTTT.

The rearrangement uses TRBV5-4 and TRBJ1-1; D might be TRBD1 (5 bases). V was clipped by 3 bases and J by 0 bases, with 12 bases between them. This CDR3 is built from 15 residues. Germline loops: CDR1 SGHNT, CDR2 YYREEE (reference sequence). The CDR3 reads CASSSKGRLNTEAFF. CDR3 coding DNA: TGTGCCAGCAGCTCAAAGGGGCGTCTGAACACTGAAGCTTTCTTT.

V and J are TRBV30 and TRBJ2-3; 9 nucleotides line up with TRBD1. Unmatched junction bases numbered 3, after V lost 1 base and J lost 1 base. This CDR3 region has 15 residues. Germline loops: CDR1 GTSNPN, CDR2 SVGIG (reference sequence). CDR3 sequence (DNA): TGTGCCTGGAGTGGGAGGACAGGGGGCACAGATACGCAGTATTTT. Its protein product is CAWSGRTGGTDTQYF.

The J gene is TRBJ1-1, the V gene TRBV2; maybe TRBD1 (6 bases). V shed 3 bases and J shed 8 bases, with 7 bases lying between them. CDR1 is SNHLY, CDR2 FYNNEI, per germline. The CDR3 runs 11 residues. The CDR3 loop is CASSEDSEAFF. The CDR3 DNA follows: TGTGCCAGCAGTGAGGACAGCGAAGCTTTCTTT. Based on the CDR3 plus reference TRBV2 and TRBJ1-1, the full variable domain is EPEVTQTPSHQVTQMGQEVILRCVPISNHLYFYWYRQILGQKVEFLVSFYNNEISEKSEIFDDQFSVERPDGSNFTLKIRSTKLEDSAMYFCASSEDSEAFFGQGTRLTVV.

V gene TRBV7-2 combines with J gene TRBJ2-5; 7 bases are shared with TRBD1. The CDR3 has 15 residues. Losses at the gene ends were 1 base for V and 3 bases for J; bases not matched to a gene: 5. The V gene's germline CDR1 is SGHTA and CDR2 FQGNSA. DNA for the CDR3: TGTGCCAGCAGCTTAGAGGGGGCGCGTGAAGAGACCCAGTACTTC. Protein: CASSLEGAREETQYF.

J is TRBJ2-1 and V is TRBV29-1; TRBD1 agrees at 12 bases. The length of the CDR3 is 14 residues. After removal of 4 bases from V and 9 bases from J, the junction contained 7 bases not matched to a gene. Per germline, CDR1 SQVTM and CDR2 ANQGSEA. The CDR3 sequence is CSVGPGQGAGEQFF. The DNA of the CDR3 is TGCAGCGTTGGGCCGGGACAGGGGGCGGGTGAGCAGTTCTTC.

V is TRBV19 and J is TRBJ1-3; 7 bases match TRBD1. The CDR3 extends over 16 amino acids. With 5 bases clipped from V and 4 bases from J, the junction kept 11 bases outside the gene matches. The germline gives CDR1 LNHDA, CDR2 SQIVND (reference sequence). CDR3 in DNA: TGTGCCAGTAGTTCTCGACCGGGACAGATAGGAAACACCATATATTTT. Encoded protein: CASSSRPGQIGNTIYF. The complete variable domain, with remaining parts taken from reference TRBV19 and TRBJ1-3, reads DGGITQSPKYLFRKEGQNVTLSCEQNLNHDAMYWYRQDPGQGLRLIYYSQIVNDFQKGDIAEGYSVSREKKESFPLTVTSAQKNPTAFYLCASSSRPGQIGNTIYFGEGSWLTVV.

This clone has just one count. The chain has TRBV5-4 and TRBJ2-5; 10 bases match TRBD2. The CDR3 runs 14 residues. Trimming at V came to 4 bases and at J to 3 bases, leaving 3 bases not matched to a gene. Germline assignment: CDR1 SGHNT and CDR2 YYREEE (reference sequence). CDR3 amino acids: CASSPGTSEETQYF. CDR3 DNA sequence: TGTGCCAGCAGCCCCGGGACTAGCGAAGAGACCCAGTACTTC.

V and J are TRBV5-4 and TRBJ2-7; 10 bases agree with TRBD2. This CDR3 is 15 amino acids long. Germline CDR1 is SGHNT and CDR2 is YYREEE (reference sequence). After removal of 4 bases from V and 5 bases from J, the junction contained 9 bases not matched to a gene. The CDR3 is CASSTKREGMNEQYF. For the CDR3, the DNA is TGTGCCAGCAGCACCAAGCGGGAGGGGATGAACGAGCAGTACTTC.

The rearrangement links TRBV2 to TRBJ2-1; 10 bases fit TRBD2. Germline V lookup: CDR1 SNHLY, CDR2 FYNNEI. V gave up 5 bases and J gave up 6 bases; unmatched junction bases: 10. The CDR3 has 16 amino acids. CDR3: CASSLAGGNTRNEQFF. CDR3 in DNA: TGTGCCAGCAGTTTAGCGGGGGGCAATACGCGCAATGAGCAGTTCTTC.

The chain links TRBV28 to TRBJ2-5, with D perhaps being TRBD1 or TRBD2 (5 bases each). Germline assignment: CDR1 MDHEN and CDR2 SYDVKM. CDR3 length: 10 amino acids. The V end was cut by 11 bases, the J end by 3 bases, with 7 bases between. The CDR3 DNA reads as TGTGCCTGGGGGAAAGAGACCCAGTACTTC. This gives the protein CAWGKETQYF.